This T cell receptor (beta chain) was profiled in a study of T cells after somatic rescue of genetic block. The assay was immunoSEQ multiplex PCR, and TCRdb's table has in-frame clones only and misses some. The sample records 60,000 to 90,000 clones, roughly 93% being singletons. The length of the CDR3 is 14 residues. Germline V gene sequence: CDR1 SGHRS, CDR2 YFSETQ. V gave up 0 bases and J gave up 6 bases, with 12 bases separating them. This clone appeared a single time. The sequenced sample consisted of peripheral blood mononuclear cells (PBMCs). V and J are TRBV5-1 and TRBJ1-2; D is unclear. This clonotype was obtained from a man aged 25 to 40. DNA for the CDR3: TGCGCCAGCAGCTTGGTGCCGGTCCAGGATGGCTACACCTTC. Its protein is CASSLVPVQDGYTF.